Listed here are 2 T cell receptor beta chains from one sample, sequenced in a study of shared clonotypes between healthy human individuals. Using immunoSEQ multiplex PCR, the repertoire was profiled, and TCRdb retains in-frame clones only, with some absent. Among more than 2 million clones listed, nearly 97% were seen once. Material: naive CD4+ T cells sorted from blood. As for subset: CD45RA+ positively selected. All receptors come from a man younger than 35 in good health.

This sequence joins TRBV27 and TRBJ2-3, with a tentative D call TRBD2 (6 bases). Deletions cut 2 bases from V and 5 bases from J, with 11 bases between. This CDR3 spans 14 amino acids. Germline V gene lookup returns CDR1 MNHEY and CDR2 SMNVEV (reference sequence). DNA for the CDR3: TGTGCCAGCAGTTTACCGGGAGAGAAAGATACGCAGTATTTT. Amino acid sequence: CASSLPGEKDTQYF.

This chain uses TRBV5-1 with TRBJ1-5, with D perhaps matching TRBD1 (5 bases). CDR3 length: 13 amino acids. Looked up from germline, CDR1 is SGHRS and CDR2 is YFSETQ. Trimming removed 5 bases at V and 4 bases at J, with 10 bases between. The CDR3 loop is CASSVDINQPQHF. The CDR3, as DNA: TGCGCCAGCAGTGTGGACATAAATCAGCCCCAGCATTTT.